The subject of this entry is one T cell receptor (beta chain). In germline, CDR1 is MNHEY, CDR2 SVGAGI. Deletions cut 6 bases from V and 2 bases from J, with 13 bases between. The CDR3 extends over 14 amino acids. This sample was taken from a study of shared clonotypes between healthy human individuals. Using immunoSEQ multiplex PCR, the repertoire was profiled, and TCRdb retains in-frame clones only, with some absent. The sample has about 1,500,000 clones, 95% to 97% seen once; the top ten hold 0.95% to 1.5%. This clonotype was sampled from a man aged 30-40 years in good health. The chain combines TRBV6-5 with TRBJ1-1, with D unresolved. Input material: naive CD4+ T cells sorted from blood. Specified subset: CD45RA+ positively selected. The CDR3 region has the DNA TGTGCCAGCAGGCGAGGTACAGCAAACACTGAAGCTTTCTTT. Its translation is CASRRGTANTEAFF.